Detailed here is one T cell receptor beta chain. The antigen remains undetermined. Looked up from germline, CDR1 is ENHRY and CDR2 is SYGVKD. Trimming removed 5 bases from V and 4 bases from J; junction bases left unmatched: 12. This CDR3 is built from 16 residues. The data derive from a study of CD8 T cells in Susac syndrome. Notes on the study in general: The authors found no clonal expansion in Susac syndrome CD4+ T cell repertoires.

The RNA, 0.5 to 1 ug, was put through reverse transcription using random hexamers. An immunoSEQ multiplex PCR generated amplified TCR beta CDR3 products spanning 54 Vbeta and 13 Jbeta. MiXCR was run by TCRdb on the immunoSEQ multiplex PCR reads, yielding one entry per CDR3 protein. The sample lists about 190,000 distinct CDR3 sequences; 91% were seen once. Sequencing of TCR beta was undertaken in CD8+ and CD4+ T cells derived from blood. Patients with Susac syndrome met diagnostic criteria defined recently for definite or probable disease. The chain links TRBV10-3 to TRBJ1-2, with 8 bases lining up with TRBD1. Sequenced material: CD4+ T cells from PBMCs. The sequence was obtained from a human donor with Susac syndrome. The CDR3: CAISPMGTGPGYGYTF. In nucleotides, the CDR3 is TGTGCCATCAGTCCAATGGGGACAGGCCCGGGCTATGGCTACACCTTC.